This TCR beta chain was documented in a study of breast tumors, draining lymph nodes, adjacent tissues (dated by TCRdb to the mid-2010s). Some background on the complete study: Breast cancer patients provided tumor, adjacent nontumor tissue and axillary lymph nodes, and the study compared the TCR beta repertoires across these three sources. In human breast cancer, the study set out to evaluate how tumor, surrounding tissue and draining lymph node repertoires relate to one another and whether T cells may move between these sites.

Sequencing relied on an Illumina HiSeq 2000. TCR beta chain libraries were generated through multiplex PCR amplification. The amplified TCR beta chain products were analyzed by high-throughput sequencing. The public reads were quality trimmed at Q25 with fastp and then assembled into clones with MiXCR by TCRdb, keeping productive beta chains. Every entry covers one CDR3 protein and lists the most common genes and DNA from its rows. This sample is represented by about 12,000 distinct CDR3 sequences; about 37% of them were singletons. More than 12% of the sample goes to the ten largest clones. V and J lose 1 base and 4 bases, and a span of 11 bases separates them. Per the germline V gene (reference sequence), LNHDA is the CDR1 and SQIVND is the CDR2. Reading from cysteine to phenylalanine, the CDR3 counts 15 amino acids. The kept DNA is CDR3 alone, 45 bases in frame from the first base. Broader findings and caveats from the paper: The data were judged consistent with most tumor T cells deriving from the lymph node and then expanding within tumor tissue. The similarity between tumor and nontumor tissue repertoires was significantly greater in luminal-like breast cancer than in basal-like breast cancer. The conclusion that tumor T cells originate in lymph nodes was framed as consistent with a hypothesis rather than directly demonstrated. T-cell repertoire diversity in tumors was found to be lower than in lymph nodes but higher than in nontumor tissue, and preferential V and J gene usage was observed.

In regard to this clonotype: This clone's antigen is unknown. No per-base quality is available; no much larger clone lies one base away.

The receptor was derived from a female donor with breast cancer. Some clones in this sample may be carry-over from other donors' samples. The V and J segments used are TRBV19 and TRBJ2-1, with no D gene named confidently. The sequenced sample was breast tumor tissue. The CDR3: CASSIGHIEYNEQFF. The nucleotide sequence reads TGTGCCAGTAGTATAGGACATATAGAATACAATGAGCAGTTCTTC.